Listed here are 10 T cell receptor beta chains from one sample, sequenced in a study of blood T cell repertoires in COVID-19 (TCRdb year 2020). The method behind the library was the immunoSEQ multiplex PCR assay. Drawn from immuneACCESS, this table holds only the in-frame rearrangements with V and J called that TCRdb kept. Clones are partly lost; checked studies trace under half to an unresolved V gene and leave the rest unexplained. In this sample the table shows about 200,000 clones, 83% of which occur a single time. Of the sample, around 8.7% falls within the top ten clones. Sequencing was done on a sample of peripheral blood. The receptor set was obtained from a woman between 50 and 59 years old with acute or convalescent COVID-19.

This chain uses TRBV13 with TRBJ2-7; D is perhaps TRBD2 (6 bases). The CDR3 contains 16 residues. The germline gives CDR1 PRHDT, CDR2 FYEKMQ (reference sequence). V was cut by 5 bases and J by 0 bases, with 17 bases left in between. As DNA, the CDR3 is TGTGCCAGCAGCCAGACAACTAGCCGCAGCTCCTACGAGCAGTACTTC. It yields the protein CASSQTTSRSSYEQYF.

This chain joins TRBV4-2 and TRBJ2-3; D is undetermined. CDR3 length: 13 residues. Trimming took 1 base from V and 10 from J, leaving 12 bases between them. CDR1 and CDR2 from the germline V gene are LGHNA and YNFKEQ. The CDR3: CASSQAAGPAQYF. As DNA, the CDR3 is TGTGCCAGCAGCCAAGCTGCTGGCCCTGCGCAGTATTTT.

The chain recombines TRBV11-2 with TRBJ2-7, with 7 bases identical to TRBD1. Per the germline V gene, CDR1 is SGHAT and CDR2 is FQNNGV. This CDR3 is 13 amino acids long. J was trimmed by 3 bases and V by 3 bases; bases with no gene match: 2. For the CDR3, the DNA is TGTGCCAGCAGCTTCGACAGGGTCTACGAGCAGTACTTC. Translating gives CASSFDRVYEQYF.

The J gene is TRBJ2-7, the V gene TRBV14; TRBD2 agrees at 8 bases. CDR1 is SGHDN, CDR2 FVKESK, per germline. The CDR3 covers 16 residues. Trimming at V came to 3 bases and at J to 1 base, leaving 8 bases not matched to a gene. The CDR3 coding sequence is TGTGCCAGCAGCCAGTTAAGCGGGAGCGCTTCCTACGAGCAGTACTTC. Its translation: CASSQLSGSASYEQYF.

The rearrangement joins TRBV24-1 to TRBJ2-1; 12 bases line up with TRBD2. V shed 6 bases and J 4 bases; nucleotides not matched to a gene: 6. The CDR3 has 16 residues. Germline-derived CDR1 and CDR2 are KGHDR and SFDVKD. The CDR3 DNA sequence: TGTGCCACCAGTCGGACCGGGACTAGCGGGTACAATGAGCAGTTCTTC. Translating it yields CATSRTGTSGYNEQFF.

The table lists this clone with a few counts. This chain uses TRBV19 with TRBJ1-4, with D possibly matching TRBD1 (5 bases). CDR3 length equals 16 residues. V shed 8 bases and J shed 4 bases, with 20 bases lying between them. Germline V gene data show CDR1 as LNHDA and CDR2 as SQIVND (reference sequence). Here the CDR3 DNA reads TGTGCCAGTGGGGCTCAAACGACTGAAAATAATGAAAAACTGTTTTTT. Translating it yields CASGAQTTENNEKLFF.

The V and J genes are TRBV28 and TRBJ1-5; D not certain. The V gene lost 0 bases and the J gene lost 7 bases, with 10 bases spanning the gap. CDR1 is MDHEN, CDR2 SYDVKM, per germline. The length of the CDR3 is 14 residues. CDR3 sequence reads: CASSLWEAGQPQHF. The CDR3 coding sequence is TGTGCCAGCAGTTTATGGGAGGCGGGGCAGCCCCAGCATTTT.

This clone was recorded only once. V is TRBV2 and J is TRBJ2-2; D may be TRBD1 (6 bases). The CDR3 spans 14 residues. V lost 7 bases, J lost 0 bases, and 9 bases lay in between. Per the germline V gene, CDR1 is SNHLY and CDR2 is FYNNEI. CDR3 DNA: TGTGCCAGCACCGGGACACCGAACACCGGGGAGCTGTTTTTT. The encoded protein is CASTGTPNTGELFF.

The chain is built from TRBV5-1 and TRBJ2-7; D might be TRBD1 (6 bases). Trimming took 4 bases from V and 3 from J, leaving 11 bases between them. Germline V gives CDR1 SGHRS, CDR2 YFSETQ. The CDR3 sequence is 13 residues long. The CDR3 here is CASSVRDNYEQYF. CDR3 DNA sequence: TGCGCCAGCAGCGTCCGGGACAACTACGAGCAGTACTTC.

V is TRBV7-6 and J is TRBJ1-3; the D gene is possibly TRBD1 (6 bases). The germline V gene encodes CDR1 SGHVS and CDR2 FNYEAQ. The CDR3 covers 17 residues. The V gene lost 4 bases and the J gene lost 3 bases, with 19 bases spanning the gap. The CDR3 sequence is CASSSSRAGAIGNTIYF. Here the CDR3 DNA reads TGTGCCAGCAGCTCCTCCCGGGCGGGGGCGATTGGAAACACCATATATTTT.